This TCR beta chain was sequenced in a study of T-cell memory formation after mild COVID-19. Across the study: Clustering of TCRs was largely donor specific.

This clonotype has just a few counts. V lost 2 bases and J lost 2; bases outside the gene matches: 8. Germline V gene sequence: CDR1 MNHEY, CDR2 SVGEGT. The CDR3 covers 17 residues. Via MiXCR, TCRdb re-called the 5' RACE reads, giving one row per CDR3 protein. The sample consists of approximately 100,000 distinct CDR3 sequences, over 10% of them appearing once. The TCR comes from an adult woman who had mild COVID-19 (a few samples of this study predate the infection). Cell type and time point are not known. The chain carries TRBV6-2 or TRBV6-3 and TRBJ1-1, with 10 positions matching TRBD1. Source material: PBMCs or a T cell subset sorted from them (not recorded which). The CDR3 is CASSYPSDRGTNTEAFF. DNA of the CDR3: TGTGCCAGCAGTTACCCTTCGGACAGGGGGACTAACACTGAAGCTTTCTTT.